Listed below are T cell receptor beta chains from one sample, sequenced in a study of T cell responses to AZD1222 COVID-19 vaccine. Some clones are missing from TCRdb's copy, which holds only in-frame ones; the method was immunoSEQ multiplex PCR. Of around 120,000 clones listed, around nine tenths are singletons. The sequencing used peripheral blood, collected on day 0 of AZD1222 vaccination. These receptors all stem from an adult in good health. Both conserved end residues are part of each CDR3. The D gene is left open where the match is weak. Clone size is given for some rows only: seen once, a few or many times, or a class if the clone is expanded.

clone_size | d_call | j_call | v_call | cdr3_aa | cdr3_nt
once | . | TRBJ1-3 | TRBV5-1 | CASSRDSTSGNTIYF | TGCGCCAGCAGCCGGGACTCTACCTCTGGAAACACCATATATTTT
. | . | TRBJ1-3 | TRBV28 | CASSFSPGGNTIYF | TGTGCCAGCAGTTTTAGCCCAGGGGGAAACACCATATATTTT
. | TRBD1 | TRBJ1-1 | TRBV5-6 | CASSRVNRGRNTEAFF | TGTGCCAGCAGCCGAGTGAACAGGGGACGAAACACTGAAGCTTTCTTT
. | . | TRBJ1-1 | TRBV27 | CASSRREGTEAFF | TGTGCCAGCAGCCGAAGGGAGGGGACTGAAGCTTTCTTT
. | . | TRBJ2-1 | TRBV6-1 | CASSEVAQYNEQFF | TGTGCCAGCAGTGAAGTAGCGCAGTACAATGAGCAGTTCTTC
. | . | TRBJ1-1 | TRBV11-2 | CASSLQGMNTEAFF | TGTGCCAGCAGCCTACAGGGTATGAACACTGAAGCTTTCTTT
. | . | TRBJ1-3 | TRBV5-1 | CASSLVAGAGNTIYF | TGCGCCAGCAGCTTGGTGGCAGGGGCTGGAAACACCATATATTTT
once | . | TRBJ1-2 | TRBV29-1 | CSVAPPGQTLVLAF | TGCAGCGTGGCGCCCCCAGGTCAGACGTTGGTTTTGGCCTTC
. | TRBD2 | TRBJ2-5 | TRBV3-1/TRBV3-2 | CASSHHGGASGQKETQYF | TGTGCCAGCAGCCACCATGGGGGGGCTAGCGGGCAAAAAGAGACCCAGTACTTC
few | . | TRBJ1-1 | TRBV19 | CASSLLWSTEAFF | TGTGCCAGTAGCCTCCTATGGAGCACTGAAGCTTTCTTT
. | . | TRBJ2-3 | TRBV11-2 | CASSPTGTDTQYF | TGTGCCAGCAGCCCTACCGGAACAGATACGCAGTATTTT
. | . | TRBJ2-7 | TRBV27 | CASSPDGGFSYEQYF | TGTGCCAGCAGCCCGGACGGAGGATTCTCCTACGAGCAGTACTTC
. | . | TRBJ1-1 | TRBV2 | CASSSGMNTEAFF | TGTGCCAGCAGTTCGGGCATGAACACTGAAGCTTTCTTT
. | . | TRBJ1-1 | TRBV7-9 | CASSLDLGNTEAFF | TGTGCCAGCAGCTTAGATCTGGGGAACACTGAAGCTTTCTTT
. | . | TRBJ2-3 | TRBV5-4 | CASSSLLASVGTQYF | TGTGCCAGCAGTAGCCTTCTAGCATCAGTGGGTACGCAGTATTTT
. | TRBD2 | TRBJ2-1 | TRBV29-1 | CSVGLADNEQFF | TGCAGCGTCGGACTAGCGGACAATGAGCAGTTCTTC
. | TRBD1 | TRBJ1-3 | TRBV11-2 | CASSLDRAHSGNTIYF | TGTGCCAGCAGCTTGGACAGGGCGCACTCTGGAAACACCATATATTTT
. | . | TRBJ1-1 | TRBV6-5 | CASSYRGMGAFF | TGTGCCAGCAGTTACCGGGGGATGGGAGCTTTCTTT
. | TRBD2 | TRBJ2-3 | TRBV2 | CASSEVGRLSGSRADTQYF | TGTGCCAGCAGTGAAGTGGGCCGGTTAAGCGGGAGTCGGGCAGATACGCAGTATTTT
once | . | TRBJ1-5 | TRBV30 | CAWRQSSNQPQHF | TGTGCCTGGAGGCAGTCCAGCAATCAGCCCCAGCATTTT
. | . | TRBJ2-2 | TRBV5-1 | CASSLEATSTGELFF | TGCGCCAGCAGCTTGGAGGCGACTAGCACCGGGGAGCTGTTTTTT
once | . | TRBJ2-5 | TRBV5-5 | CASSLAGLEKETQYF | TGTGCCAGCAGCTTGGCCGGTCTAGAGAAAGAGACCCAGTACTTC
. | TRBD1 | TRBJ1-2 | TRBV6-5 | CASSSAGTGYGYTF | TGTGCCAGCAGCTCTGCCGGGACAGGCTATGGCTACACCTTC
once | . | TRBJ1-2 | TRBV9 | CASSVTPSGLGVYGYTF | TGTGCCAGCAGCGTAACCCCATCCGGGCTCGGGGTCTATGGCTACACCTTC
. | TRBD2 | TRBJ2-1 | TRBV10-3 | CAISGPPSGSWDEQFF | TGTGCCATCAGTGGCCCCCCTAGCGGGAGCTGGGATGAGCAGTTCTTC
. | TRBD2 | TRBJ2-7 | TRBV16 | CASSFGGRYEQYF | TGTGCCAGCTCTTTCGGGGGGAGATACGAGCAGTACTTC
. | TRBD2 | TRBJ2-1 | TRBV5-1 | CASSLDGTSGRGEQFF | TGCGCCAGCAGCTTGGATGGGACTAGCGGCAGAGGGGAGCAGTTCTTC
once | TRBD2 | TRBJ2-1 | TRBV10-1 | CASSVTGTSGIDEQFF | TGCGCCAGCAGTGTAACCGGGACTAGCGGAATCGATGAGCAGTTCTTC
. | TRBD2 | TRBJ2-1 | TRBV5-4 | CASSSALLAGNYNEQFF | TGTGCCAGCAGTTCCGCCCTCCTAGCGGGTAATTACAATGAGCAGTTCTTC
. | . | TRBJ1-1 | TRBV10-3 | CATKSVVMNTEAFF | TGTGCCACCAAAAGTGTGGTTATGAACACTGAAGCTTTCTTT
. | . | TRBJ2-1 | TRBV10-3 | CAISESKAVSLGRSSYNEQFF | TGTGCCATCAGTGAGTCGAAGGCTGTGAGTTTAGGACGGAGCTCCTACAATGAGCAGTTCTTC
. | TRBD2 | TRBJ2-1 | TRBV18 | CASSPIRGLAGGRNEQFF | TGTGCCAGCTCACCAATAAGGGGACTAGCGGGAGGAAGGAATGAGCAGTTCTTC
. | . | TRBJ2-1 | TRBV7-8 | CASSLDSLYNEQFF | TGTGCCAGCAGCTTGGACTCCCTCTACAATGAGCAGTTCTTC
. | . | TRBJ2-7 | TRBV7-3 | CASSLTGDSYEQYF | TGTGCCAGCAGCTTAACAGGGGATTCCTACGAGCAGTACTTC
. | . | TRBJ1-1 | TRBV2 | CASSEFGNTEAFF | TGTGCCAGCAGTGAATTTGGTAACACTGAAGCTTTCTTT
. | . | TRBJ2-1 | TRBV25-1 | CASSGPPIRDSYNEQFF | TGTGCCAGCAGTGGTCCCCCCATTCGGGACTCCTACAATGAGCAGTTCTTC
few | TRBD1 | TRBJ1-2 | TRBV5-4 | CASSLVDRDHGGYTF | TGTGCCAGCAGCTTGGTGGACAGGGACCATGGGGGCTACACCTTC
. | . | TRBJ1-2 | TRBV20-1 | CSASAGNGYTF | TGCAGTGCTAGCGCAGGGAATGGCTACACCTTC
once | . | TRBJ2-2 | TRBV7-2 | CASSFSVNTGELFF | TGTGCCAGCAGCTTTTCCGTGAACACCGGGGAGCTGTTTTTT
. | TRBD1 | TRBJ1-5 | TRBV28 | CASRGTASQPQHF | TGTGCCAGCAGAGGGACAGCAAGTCAGCCCCAGCATTTT